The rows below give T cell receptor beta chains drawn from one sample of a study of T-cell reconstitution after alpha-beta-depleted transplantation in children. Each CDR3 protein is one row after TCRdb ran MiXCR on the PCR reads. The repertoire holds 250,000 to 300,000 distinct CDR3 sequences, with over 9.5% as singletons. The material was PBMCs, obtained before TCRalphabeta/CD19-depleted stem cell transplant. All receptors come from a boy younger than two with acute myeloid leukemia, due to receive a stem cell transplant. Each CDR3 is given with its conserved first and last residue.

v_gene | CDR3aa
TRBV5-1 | CASSFGTQTQYF
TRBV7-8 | CASSPQVPGSNQPQHF
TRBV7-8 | CANSPDTQYF
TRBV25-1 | CASSGTRLVVNNEQFF
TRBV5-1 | CASSLDGATETQYF
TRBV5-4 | CASSWPDTNTEAFF
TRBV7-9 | CASTGGRGFGYEQYF
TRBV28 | CASSLQSGGGVIQYF
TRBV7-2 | CASSLPPDTDTQYF
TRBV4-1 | CASSHTGTSGRNEQFF
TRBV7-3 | CASSLITGTSGRNEQFF
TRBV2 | CASSSRGGYDEQYF
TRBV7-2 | CASSSWGDWEEQFF
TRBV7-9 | CASSLAKGHGALEAFF
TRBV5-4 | CASSLNFWTFPNMNTEAFF
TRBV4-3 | CASSQEGRSAETQYF
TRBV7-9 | CASSFLRDTEAFF
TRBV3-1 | CASRLAGGVNEQFF
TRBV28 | CASSLGTPFSGNTIYF
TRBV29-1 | CSVEGIVTEAFF
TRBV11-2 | CASSLGGDSTGELFF
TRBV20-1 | CSAGFLSAQYF
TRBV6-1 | CASRPVVSGVKANEQFF
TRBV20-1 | CSAPRTLNTEAFF
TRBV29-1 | CSVQKLQGAYEQYF
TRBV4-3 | CSSSQESGNEQFF
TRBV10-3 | CAISDSSYNEQFF
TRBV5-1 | CASSVQVGYEQYF
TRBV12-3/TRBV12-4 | CASSLGGLSSGANVLTF
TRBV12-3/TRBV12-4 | CASSLRDTSVETQYF
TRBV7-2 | CASSLGTAGGQETQYF
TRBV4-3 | CASSPFTGGAVGYTF
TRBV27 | CASTGGFGTDTQYF
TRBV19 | CASSSSRGTGSSGANVLTF
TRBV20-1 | CSAQGASGANVLTF
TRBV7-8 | CASLRGDSYNSPLHF
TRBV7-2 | CASSKGGRGHQPQHF
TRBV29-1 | CSVEGPWRASTDTQYF
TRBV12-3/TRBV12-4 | CASSLHRDSETQYF
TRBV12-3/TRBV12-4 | CASSFKGSHTEAFF
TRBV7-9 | CASSLASSEGETQYF
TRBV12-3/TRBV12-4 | CASSLPGQASDTQYF
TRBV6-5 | CASSYLTGGYQETQYF
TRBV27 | CASGNRGATQYF
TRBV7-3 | CASSFKSGGGFNEQFF
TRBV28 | CASRSGGAIYEQYF
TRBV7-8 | CALPEAFF
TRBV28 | CASSSPAGDSTGELFF
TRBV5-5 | CASSLVDPRPGELFF
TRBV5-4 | CASRPIGGRGQFF
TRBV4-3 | CASSLRRTGTGASYEQYF